Presented here are 17 T cell receptor beta chains from one specimen sequenced in a study of blood T cells in healthy people across ages. PCR was performed a second time for about 7 to 12 cycles using a sample-barcoded 5' primer and a J-beta primer mix. Via MiXCR, TCRdb re-called the 5' RACE reads, giving one row per CDR3 protein. The sample holds 800,000 to 950,000 distinct CDR3 sequences, around 46% seen once. Sequencing was done on a sample of blood. The receptors originated from a man younger than 40 in good health.

The chain recombines TRBV20-1 with TRBJ2-1; 11 nucleotides match TRBD2. With V trimmed by 6 bases and J by 2 bases, 12 bases remained unmatched. The CDR3 consists of 17 residues. CDR1 is DFQATT and CDR2 is SNEGSKA in the germline V gene (reference sequence). The CDR3: CSALTSGVYPTYNEQFF. CDR3 DNA sequence: TGCAGTGCGTTGACTAGCGGGGTATACCCCACCTACAATGAGCAGTTCTTC.

This chain joins TRBV7-2 and TRBJ2-5; D unresolved. V was pared by 5 bases and J by 11 bases, with 24 bases between. The CDR3 contains 15 residues. CDR1 and CDR2 from the germline V gene are SGHTA and FQGNSA. The CDR3 reads CASSQDVGFGLEQYF. In DNA form, the CDR3 reads TGTGCCAGCAGCCAAGACGTGGGATTCGGCCTTGAGCAGTACTTC.

The rearrangement uses TRBV25-1 and TRBJ1-4; unclear D gene. Trimming pared 2 bases from V and 0 bases from J, leaving 10 bases between. The CDR3 has 16 residues. Germline V gene sequence: CDR1 MGHDK, CDR2 SYGVNS. CDR3 coding DNA: TGTGCCAGCAGTGAACGAGGGCTTGCAACTAATGAAAAACTGTTTTTT. It is translated as CASSERGLATNEKLFF.

This chain connects TRBV29-1 to TRBJ2-7, with 9 bases lining up with TRBD1. V lost 5 bases, J lost 5 bases, and 7 bases stayed unmatched. Germline CDR1 SQVTM, CDR2 ANQGSEA. The CDR3 sequence is 13 residues long. The CDR3 nucleotides are TGCAGCGTTACCGGGACAGGGAACGACGAGCAGTACTTC. Encoded protein: CSVTGTGNDEQYF.

This clonotype came up once. J is TRBJ2-3 and V is TRBV3-1, with 10 positions matching TRBD2. With 2 bases clipped from V and 4 bases from J, the junction kept 12 bases outside the gene matches. The CDR3 runs to 18 residues. CDR1 and CDR2 (germline): LGHDT, YNNKEL (reference sequence). The CDR3 DNA reads TGTGCCAGCAGCCAACGCGGGTTGAGCGGGGGGGCAGCAGATACGCAGTATTTT. It translates to CASSQRGLSGGAADTQYF.

The V and J genes are TRBV20-1 and TRBJ1-4; TRBD1 matches 8 bases. Per the germline V gene, CDR1 is DFQATT and CDR2 is SNEGSKA (reference sequence). V lost 7 bases and J lost 4; bases outside the gene matches: 14. This CDR3 has 16 residues. Here the CDR3 reads CSVRGTGGLYNEKLFF. The CDR3 DNA reads as TGCAGTGTCCGAGGGACAGGAGGACTTTATAATGAAAAACTGTTTTTT.

The gene calls are TRBV11-2 and TRBJ2-3, with 12 bases aligning to TRBD1. The germline V gene encodes CDR1 SGHAT and CDR2 FQNNGV. The CDR3 contains 20 residues. J gave up 0 bases and V 5 bases, and 15 bases lay outside the gene matches. CDR3 nucleotide sequence: TGTGCCAGCAGCAAAAGCTTATCGGGACAGGGGGCCGCCAGCACAGATACGCAGTATTTT. Amino acid sequence: CASSKSLSGQGAASTDTQYF.

The rearrangement joins TRBV7-8 to TRBJ2-3, with 7 bases identical to TRBD1. This CDR3 comprises 15 residues. Trimming removed 6 bases from V and 4 bases from J; junction bases left unmatched: 10. From germline, CDR1 is SGHVS and CDR2 FQNEAQ. The CDR3 nucleotides read TGTGCCAGCAGTCGAACGACCGGGACAGCAGATACGCAGTATTTT. Protein sequence: CASSRTTGTADTQYF.

The V gene is TRBV29-1, the J gene TRBJ2-3, with unresolved D. Germline-derived CDR1 and CDR2 are SQVTM and ANQGSEA. The CDR3 has 11 amino acids. With 1 base removed from V and 2 bases from J, the gap between germline ends came to 1 base. The CDR3 sequence: CSVEATDTQYF. For the CDR3, the DNA is TGCAGCGTTGAAGCCACAGATACGCAGTATTTT.

The table lists this clonotype with a few counts. The V gene is TRBV20-1, the J gene TRBJ2-7; weak D call: TRBD2 (7 bases). Germline V gene lookup returns CDR1 DFQATT and CDR2 SNEGSKA (reference sequence). The CDR3 runs to 14 residues. V dropped 1 base and J dropped 3 bases, with 13 bases sitting between them. In nucleotides, the CDR3 is TGCAGTGCTAGAGTACCGCGGGGGCTCTACGAGCAGTACTTC. Its protein is CSARVPRGLYEQYF.

This chain links TRBV5-4 with TRBJ1-1; D gene ambiguous. This CDR3 comprises 11 residues. V gave up 0 bases and J gave up 10 bases, with 7 bases separating them. CDR1 is SGHNT, CDR2 YYREEE, per germline (reference sequence). This chain's CDR3 is CASSLGEAAFF. DNA for the CDR3: TGTGCCAGCAGCTTGGGGGAGGCAGCTTTCTTT.

This clonotype was detected a few times. The chain has TRBV29-1 and TRBJ2-1; no firm D call. The CDR3 is 16 amino acids. The germline gives CDR1 SQVTM, CDR2 ANQGSEA. V gave up 5 bases and J gave up 2 bases, with 19 bases separating them. The CDR3 DNA is TGCAGCGTTAATTATCCGGACGACGTCCCCTACAATGAGCAGTTCTTC. This gives the protein CSVNYPDDVPYNEQFF.

This clonotype has just a few counts. The chain has TRBV6-2 or TRBV6-3 and TRBJ2-2, with D perhaps assigned TRBD1 or TRBD2 (5 bases each). Trimming stripped 4 bases from V and 10 bases from J, with 19 bases between. Germline CDR1 is MNHEY and CDR2 is SVGEGT. The CDR3 contains 15 residues. CDR3 bases: TGTGCCAGCAGTTCCTCGGGACGGTTTGGCGTGGAGCTGTTTTTT. This codes for CASSSSGRFGVELFF.

In its sample, this clonotype was seen a few times. The gene calls are TRBV29-1 and TRBJ2-7; TRBD1 agrees at 9 bases. The V segment lost 2 bases and the J segment 4 bases; nucleotides outside the gene matches: 6. The CDR3 runs to 14 residues. Per germline, CDR1 SQVTM and CDR2 ANQGSEA. CDR3 sequence reads: CSVEMTGGGYEQYF. In DNA, the CDR3 is TGCAGCGTTGAAATGACAGGGGGGGGATACGAGCAGTACTTC.

V usage is TRBV5-1 and J usage is TRBJ2-1, with 9 positions matching TRBD1. The CDR3 sequence is 14 residues long. Germline-derived CDR1 and CDR2 are SGHRS and YFSETQ. Trimming at V came to 6 bases and at J to 3 bases, leaving 4 bases not matched to a gene. CDR3 bases: TGCGCCAGCAAGTGGGGACAGGGCTACAATGAGCAGTTCTTC. The encoded protein is CASKWGQGYNEQFF.

This clonotype was observed a few times. V usage is TRBV5-1 and J usage is TRBJ1-2; 8 positions agree with TRBD1. This CDR3 is 13 amino acids long. Germline trimming cut 0 bases from V and 10 bases from J; bases unmatched to any gene: 5. Per the germline V gene, CDR1 is SGHRS and CDR2 is YFSETQ. The CDR3, as DNA: TGCGCCAGCAGCTTGGGGACAGGGATGGACTACACCTTC. This codes for CASSLGTGMDYTF.

The sample holds one count of this clonotype. The genes are TRBV7-9 and TRBJ2-1; D may be TRBD1 or TRBD2 (5 bases each). The end of the DNA is better explained by TRBJ2-7, so the J call may be wrong. Per the germline V gene, CDR1 is SEHNR and CDR2 is FQNEAQ (reference sequence). The CDR3 loop spans 14 amino acids. The CDR3 is CASSLVGVYNEQYF. In DNA, the CDR3 is TGTGCCAGCAGCCTAGTGGGGGTCTACAATGAGCAGTACTTC.